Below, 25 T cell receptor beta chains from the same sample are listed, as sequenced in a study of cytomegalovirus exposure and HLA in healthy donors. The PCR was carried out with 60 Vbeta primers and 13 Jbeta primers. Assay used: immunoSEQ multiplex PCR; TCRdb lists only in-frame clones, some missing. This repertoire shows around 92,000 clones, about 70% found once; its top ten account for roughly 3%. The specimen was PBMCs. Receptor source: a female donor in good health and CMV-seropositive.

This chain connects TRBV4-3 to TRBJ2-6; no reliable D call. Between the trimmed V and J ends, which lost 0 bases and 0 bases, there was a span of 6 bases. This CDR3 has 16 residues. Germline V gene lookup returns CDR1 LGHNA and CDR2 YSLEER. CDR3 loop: CASSQDTTSGANVLTF. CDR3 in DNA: TGCGCCAGCAGCCAAGATACTACCTCTGGGGCCAACGTCCTGACTTTC.

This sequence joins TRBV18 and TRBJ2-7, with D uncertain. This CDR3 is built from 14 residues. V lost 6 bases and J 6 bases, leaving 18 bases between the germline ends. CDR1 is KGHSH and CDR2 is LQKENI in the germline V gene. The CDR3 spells CASSLPVTEPEQYF. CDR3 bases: TGTGCCAGCTCCCTCCCTGTTACAGAACCCGAGCAGTACTTC. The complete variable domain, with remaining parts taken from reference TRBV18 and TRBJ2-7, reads NAGVMQNPRHLVRRRGQEARLRCSPMKGHSHVYWYRQLPEEGLKFMVYLQKENIIDESGMPKERFSAEFPKEGPSILRIQQVVRGDSAAYFCASSLPVTEPEQYFGPGTRLTVT.

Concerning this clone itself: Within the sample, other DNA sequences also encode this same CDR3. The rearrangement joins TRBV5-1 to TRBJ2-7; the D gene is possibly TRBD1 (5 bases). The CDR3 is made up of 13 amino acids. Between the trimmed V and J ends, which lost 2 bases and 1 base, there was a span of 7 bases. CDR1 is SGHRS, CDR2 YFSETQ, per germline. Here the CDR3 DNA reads TGCGCCAGCAGCTTCCCAGGGTCCTACGAGCAGTACTTC. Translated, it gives CASSFPGSYEQYF.

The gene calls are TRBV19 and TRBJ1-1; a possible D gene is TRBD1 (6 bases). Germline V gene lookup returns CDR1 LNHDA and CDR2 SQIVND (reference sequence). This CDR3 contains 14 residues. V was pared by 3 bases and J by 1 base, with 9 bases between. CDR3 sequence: CASSIQGTNTEAFF. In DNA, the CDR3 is TGTGCCAGTAGTATTCAGGGGACGAACACTGAAGCTTTCTTT.

The CDR3: CASSPWTGWNTEAFF. CDR3 DNA: TGCGCCAGCAGTCCTTGGACAGGCTGGAACACTGAAGCTTTCTTT. The chain employs TRBV4-3 and TRBJ1-1; 7 bases agree with TRBD1. The germline CDR1 and CDR2 sequences are LGHNA and YSLEER. This CDR3 has 15 amino acids. Germline trimming cut 6 bases from V and 1 base from J; bases unmatched to any gene: 8.

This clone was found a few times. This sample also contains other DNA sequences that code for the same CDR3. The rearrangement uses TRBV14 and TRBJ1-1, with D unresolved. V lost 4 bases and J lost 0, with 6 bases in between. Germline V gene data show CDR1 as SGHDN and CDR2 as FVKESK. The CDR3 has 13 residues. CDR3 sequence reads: CASSLAVNTEAFF. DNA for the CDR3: TGTGCCAGCAGCCTAGCGGTGAACACTGAAGCTTTCTTT.

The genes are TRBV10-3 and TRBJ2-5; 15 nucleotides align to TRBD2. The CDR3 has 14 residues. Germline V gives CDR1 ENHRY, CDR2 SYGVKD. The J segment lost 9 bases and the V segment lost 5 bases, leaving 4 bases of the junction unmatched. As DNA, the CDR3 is TGTGCCATCAGTTCCGGACTAGCGGGAGGGTCCCAGTACTTC. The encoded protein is CAISSGLAGGSQYF.

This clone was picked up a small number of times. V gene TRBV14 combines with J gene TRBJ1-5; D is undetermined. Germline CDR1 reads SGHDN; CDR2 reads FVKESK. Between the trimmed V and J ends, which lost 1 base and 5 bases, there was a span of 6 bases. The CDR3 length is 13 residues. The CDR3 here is CASSQASYQPQHF. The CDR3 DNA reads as TGTGCCAGCAGCCAAGCCTCTTATCAGCCCCAGCATTTT. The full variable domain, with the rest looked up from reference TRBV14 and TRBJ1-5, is EAGVTQFPSHSVIEKGQTVTLRCDPISGHDNLYWYRRVMGKEIKFLLHFVKESKQDESGMPNNRFLAERTGGTYSTLKVQPAELEDSGVYFCASSQASYQPQHFGDGTRLSIL.

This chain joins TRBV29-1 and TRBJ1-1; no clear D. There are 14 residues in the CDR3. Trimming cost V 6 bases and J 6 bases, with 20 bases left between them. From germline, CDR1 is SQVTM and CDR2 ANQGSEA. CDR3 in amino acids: CSVVRASGVSEAFF. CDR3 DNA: TGCAGCGTCGTACGGGCCTCCGGGGTGTCTGAAGCTTTCTTT. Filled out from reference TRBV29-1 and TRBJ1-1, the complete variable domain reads SAVISQKPSRDICQRGTSLTIQCQVDSQVTMMFWYRQQPGQSLTLIATANQGSEATYESGFVIDKFPISRPNLTFSTLTVSNMSPEDSSIYLCSVVRASGVSEAFFGQGTRLTVV.

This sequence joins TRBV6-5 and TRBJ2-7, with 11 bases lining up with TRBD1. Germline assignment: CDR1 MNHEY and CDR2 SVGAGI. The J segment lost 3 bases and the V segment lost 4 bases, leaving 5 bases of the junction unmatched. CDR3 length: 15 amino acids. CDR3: CASSSGQGVYYEQYF. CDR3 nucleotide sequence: TGTGCCAGCAGTTCGGGACAGGGGGTTTACTACGAGCAGTACTTC.

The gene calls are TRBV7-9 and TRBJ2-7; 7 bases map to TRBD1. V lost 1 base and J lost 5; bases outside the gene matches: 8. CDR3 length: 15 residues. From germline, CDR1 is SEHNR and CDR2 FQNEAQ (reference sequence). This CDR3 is CASSLGTGSPDEQYF. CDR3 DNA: TGTGCCAGCAGCTTAGGGACAGGTTCCCCGGACGAGCAGTACTTC.

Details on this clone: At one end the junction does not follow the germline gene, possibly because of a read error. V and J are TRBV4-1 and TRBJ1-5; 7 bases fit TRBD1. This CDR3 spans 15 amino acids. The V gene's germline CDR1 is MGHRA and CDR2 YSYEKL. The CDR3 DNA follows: TGCGCCAGCAGCCAAAACAGGGGCCAGAATCGGCCCCAGCATTTT. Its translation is CASSQNRGQNRPQHF.

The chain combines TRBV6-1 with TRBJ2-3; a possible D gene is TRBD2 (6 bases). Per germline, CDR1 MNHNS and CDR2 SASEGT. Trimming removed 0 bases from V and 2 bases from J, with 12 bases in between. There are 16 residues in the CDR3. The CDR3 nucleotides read TGTGCCAGCAGTGAAGCGCTAAGGGAGGCCACAGATACGCAGTATTTT. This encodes CASSEALREATDTQYF.

The CDR3 region is CASSWTSGIYEQYF. CDR3 DNA sequence: TGCGCCAGCAGCTGGACTAGCGGGATATACGAGCAGTACTTC. The chain carries TRBV5-1 and TRBJ2-7; TRBD2 matches at 12 bases. Trimming cost V 3 bases and J 4 bases; bases outside gene matches: 2. The germline V gene encodes CDR1 SGHRS and CDR2 YFSETQ. This CDR3 has 14 amino acids.

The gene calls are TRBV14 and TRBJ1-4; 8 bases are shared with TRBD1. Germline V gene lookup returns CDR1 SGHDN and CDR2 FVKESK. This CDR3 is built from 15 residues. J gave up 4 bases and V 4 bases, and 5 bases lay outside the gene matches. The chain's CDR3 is CASSRRTGLNEKLFF. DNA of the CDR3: TGTGCCAGCAGCCGAAGGACAGGGCTTAATGAAAAACTGTTTTTT. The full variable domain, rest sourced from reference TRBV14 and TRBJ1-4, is EAGVTQFPSHSVIEKGQTVTLRCDPISGHDNLYWYRRVMGKEIKFLLHFVKESKQDESGMPNNRFLAERTGGTYSTLKVQPAELEDSGVYFCASSRRTGLNEKLFFGSGTQLSVL.

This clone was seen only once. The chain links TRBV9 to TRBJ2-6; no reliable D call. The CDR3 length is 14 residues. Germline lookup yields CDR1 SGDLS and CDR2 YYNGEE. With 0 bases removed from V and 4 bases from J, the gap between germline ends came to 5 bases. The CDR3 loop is CASSVVSGANVLTF. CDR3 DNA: TGTGCCAGCAGCGTAGTGTCGGGGGCCAACGTCCTGACTTTC.

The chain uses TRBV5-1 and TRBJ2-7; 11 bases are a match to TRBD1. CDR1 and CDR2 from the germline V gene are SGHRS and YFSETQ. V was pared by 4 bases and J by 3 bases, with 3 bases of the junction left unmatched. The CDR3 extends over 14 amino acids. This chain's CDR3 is CASSKGTGGYEQYF. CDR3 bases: TGCGCCAGCAGCAAGGGGACAGGGGGCTACGAGCAGTACTTC.

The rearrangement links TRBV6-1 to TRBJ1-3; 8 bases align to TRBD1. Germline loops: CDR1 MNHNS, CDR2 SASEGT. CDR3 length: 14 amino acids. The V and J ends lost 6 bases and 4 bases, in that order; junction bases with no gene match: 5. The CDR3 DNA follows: TGTGCCAGCAGCCCAGGGGGCTCGGGAAACACCATATATTTT. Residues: CASSPGGSGNTIYF.

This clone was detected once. For the CDR3, the DNA is TGTGCCAGAAGGCACCTAGCGGGGGGACAAGAGACCCAGTACTTC. Protein: CARRHLAGGQETQYF. The chain joins TRBV5-3 to TRBJ2-5; 11 bases align to TRBD2. TRBV5-3 is treated as an ORF (open reading frame) with a function not yet certain. The junction had 5 bases not matched to a gene; V was cut back by 5 bases and J by 2 bases. This CDR3 region has 15 residues.

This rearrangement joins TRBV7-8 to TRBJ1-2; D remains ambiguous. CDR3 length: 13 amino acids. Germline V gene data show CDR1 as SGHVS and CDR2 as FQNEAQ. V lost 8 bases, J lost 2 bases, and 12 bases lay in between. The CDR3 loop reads CASSPLRNYGYTF. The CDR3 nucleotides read TGTGCCAGCTCCCCTTTGAGGAACTATGGCTACACCTTC.

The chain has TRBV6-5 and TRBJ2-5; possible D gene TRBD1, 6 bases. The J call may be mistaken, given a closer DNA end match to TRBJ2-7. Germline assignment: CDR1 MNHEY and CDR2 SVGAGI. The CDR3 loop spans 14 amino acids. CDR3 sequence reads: CASQVRQESYEQYF. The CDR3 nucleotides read TGTGCCAGCCAAGTCCGACAGGAATCCTACGAGCAGTACTTC.

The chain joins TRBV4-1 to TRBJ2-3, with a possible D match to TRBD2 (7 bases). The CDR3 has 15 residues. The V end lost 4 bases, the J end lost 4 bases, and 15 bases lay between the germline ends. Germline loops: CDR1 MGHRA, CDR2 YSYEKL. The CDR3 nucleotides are TGCGCCAGCAGCCGAGGAGGGGGGGCTTCAGATACGCAGTATTTT. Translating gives CASSRGGGASDTQYF.

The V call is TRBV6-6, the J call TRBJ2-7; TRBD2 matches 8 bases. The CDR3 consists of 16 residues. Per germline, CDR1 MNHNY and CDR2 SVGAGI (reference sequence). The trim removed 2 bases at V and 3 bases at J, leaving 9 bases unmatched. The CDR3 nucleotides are TGTGCCAGCAGTTACACCCGAGCGGGGGACGGCTACGAGCAGTACTTC. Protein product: CASSYTRAGDGYEQYF.

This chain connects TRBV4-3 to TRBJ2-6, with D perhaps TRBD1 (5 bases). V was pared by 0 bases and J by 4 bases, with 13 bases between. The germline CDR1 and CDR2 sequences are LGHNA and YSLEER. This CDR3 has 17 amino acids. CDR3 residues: CASSQDSDSPGANVLTF. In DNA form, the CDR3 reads TGCGCCAGCAGCCAAGATTCCGACAGCCCCGGGGCCAACGTCCTGACTTTC.

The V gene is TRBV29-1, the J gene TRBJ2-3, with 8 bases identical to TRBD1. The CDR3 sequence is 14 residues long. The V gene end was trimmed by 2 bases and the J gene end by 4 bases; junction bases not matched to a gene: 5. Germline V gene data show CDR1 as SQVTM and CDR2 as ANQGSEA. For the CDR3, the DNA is TGCAGCGTTGAACAGGGGGCGAACTCAGATACGCAGTATTTT. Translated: CSVEQGANSDTQYF.